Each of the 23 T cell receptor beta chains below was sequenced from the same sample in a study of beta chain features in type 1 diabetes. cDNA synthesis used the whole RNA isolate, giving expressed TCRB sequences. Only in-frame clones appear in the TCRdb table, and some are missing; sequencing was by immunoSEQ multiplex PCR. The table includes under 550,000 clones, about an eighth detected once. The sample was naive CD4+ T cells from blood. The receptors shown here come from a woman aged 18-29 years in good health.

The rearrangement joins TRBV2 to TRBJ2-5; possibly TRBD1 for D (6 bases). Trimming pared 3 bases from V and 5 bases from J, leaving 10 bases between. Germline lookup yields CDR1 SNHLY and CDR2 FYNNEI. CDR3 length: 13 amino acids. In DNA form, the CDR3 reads TGTGCCAGCAGTGATGGACAGAGGGAGACCCAGTACTTC. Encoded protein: CASSDGQRETQYF.

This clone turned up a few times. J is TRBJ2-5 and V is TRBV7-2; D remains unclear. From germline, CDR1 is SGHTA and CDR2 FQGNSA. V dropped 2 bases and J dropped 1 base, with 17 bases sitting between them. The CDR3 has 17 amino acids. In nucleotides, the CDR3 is TGTGCCAGCAGCTTATTTCCCAGCCGAGGAAGCCAAGAGACCCAGTACTTC. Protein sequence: CASSLFPSRGSQETQYF.

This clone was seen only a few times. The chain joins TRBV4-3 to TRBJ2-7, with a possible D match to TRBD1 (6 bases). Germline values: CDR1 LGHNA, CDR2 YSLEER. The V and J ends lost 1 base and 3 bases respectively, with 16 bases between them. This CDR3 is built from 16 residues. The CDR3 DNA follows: TGCGCCAGCAGCCAAGGGCGGACAGACGATTTCTACGAGCAGTACTTC. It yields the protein CASSQGRTDDFYEQYF.

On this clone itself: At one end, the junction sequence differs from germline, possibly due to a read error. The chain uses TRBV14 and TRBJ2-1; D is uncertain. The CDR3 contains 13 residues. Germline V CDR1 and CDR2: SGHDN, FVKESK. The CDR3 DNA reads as TGTGCCAGCAGCCGAGATATTTACATTGAGCAGTTCTTC. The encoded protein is CASSRDIYIEQFF.

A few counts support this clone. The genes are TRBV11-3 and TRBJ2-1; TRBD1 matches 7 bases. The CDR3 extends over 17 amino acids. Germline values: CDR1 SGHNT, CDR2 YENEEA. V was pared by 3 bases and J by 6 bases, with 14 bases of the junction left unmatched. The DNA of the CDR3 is TGTGCCAGCAGCTTTGATACGGGCCGGACAGGTATCAATGAGCAGTTCTTC. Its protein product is CASSFDTGRTGINEQFF.

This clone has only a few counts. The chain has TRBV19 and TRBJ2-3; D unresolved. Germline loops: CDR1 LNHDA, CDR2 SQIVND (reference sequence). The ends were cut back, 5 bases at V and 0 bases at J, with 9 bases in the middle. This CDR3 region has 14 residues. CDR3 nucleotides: TGTGCCAGTAGTGGTGCAACTAGCACAGATACGCAGTATTTT. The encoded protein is CASSGATSTDTQYF.

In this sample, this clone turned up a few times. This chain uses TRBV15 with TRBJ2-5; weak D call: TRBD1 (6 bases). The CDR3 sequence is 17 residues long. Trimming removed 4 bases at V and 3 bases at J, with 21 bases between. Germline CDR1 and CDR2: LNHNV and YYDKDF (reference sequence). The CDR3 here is CATSKPREGVREETQYF. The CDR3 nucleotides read TGTGCCACCAGCAAACCTCGCGAGGGGGTAAGGGAAGAGACCCAGTACTTC.

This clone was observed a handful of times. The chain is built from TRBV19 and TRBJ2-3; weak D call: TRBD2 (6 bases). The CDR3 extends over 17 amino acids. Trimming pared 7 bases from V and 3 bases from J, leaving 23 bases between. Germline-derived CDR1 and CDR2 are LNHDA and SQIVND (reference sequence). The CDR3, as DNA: TGTGCCAGTACCTCTTCGGGGGTTATAGGCACGACAGATACGCAGTATTTT. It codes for CASTSSGVIGTTDTQYF.

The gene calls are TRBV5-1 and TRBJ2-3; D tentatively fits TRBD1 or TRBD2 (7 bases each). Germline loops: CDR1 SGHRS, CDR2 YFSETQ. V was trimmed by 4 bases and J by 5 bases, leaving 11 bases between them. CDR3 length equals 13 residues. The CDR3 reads CASSPRGGDTQYF. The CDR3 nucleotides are TGCGCCAGCAGCCCCAGGGGGGGAGATACGCAGTATTTT.

CDR3 protein: CASKRAGTVHGYTF. Written as DNA, the CDR3 is TGTGCCAGCAAGCGAGCCGGTACAGTCCATGGCTACACCTTC. V usage is TRBV4-2 and J usage is TRBJ1-2; D remains unclear. The CDR3 contains 14 residues. The V gene lost 7 bases and the J gene lost 6 bases, with 18 bases spanning the gap. Germline V lookup: CDR1 LGHNA, CDR2 YNFKEQ.

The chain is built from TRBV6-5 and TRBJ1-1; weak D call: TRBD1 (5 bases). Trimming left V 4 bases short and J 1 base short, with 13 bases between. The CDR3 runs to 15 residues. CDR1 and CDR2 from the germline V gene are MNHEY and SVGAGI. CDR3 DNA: TGTGCCAGCAGTTCCACGGGGGAAAAGAACACTGAAGCTTTCTTT. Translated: CASSSTGEKNTEAFF.

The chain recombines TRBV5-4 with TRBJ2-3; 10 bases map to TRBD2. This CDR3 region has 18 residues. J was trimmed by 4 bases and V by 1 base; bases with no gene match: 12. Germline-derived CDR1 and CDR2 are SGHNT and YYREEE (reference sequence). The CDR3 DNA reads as TGTGCCAGCAGCTTGAGGAGGAGCGGGGGGGATGTGTCAGATACGCAGTATTTT. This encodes CASSLRRSGGDVSDTQYF.

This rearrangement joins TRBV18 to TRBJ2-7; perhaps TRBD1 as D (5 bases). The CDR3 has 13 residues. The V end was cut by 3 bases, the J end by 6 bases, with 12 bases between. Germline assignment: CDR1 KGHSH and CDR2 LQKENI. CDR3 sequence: CASSPTALVEQYV. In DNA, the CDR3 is TGTGCCAGCTCACCGACAGCTCTGGTCGAGCAGTACGTC.

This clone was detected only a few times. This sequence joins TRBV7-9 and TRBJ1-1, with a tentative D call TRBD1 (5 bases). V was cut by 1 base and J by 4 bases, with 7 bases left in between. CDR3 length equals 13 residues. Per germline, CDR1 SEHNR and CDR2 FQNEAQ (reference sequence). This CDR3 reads CASSLGGPTEAFF. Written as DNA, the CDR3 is TGTGCCAGCAGCTTAGGGGGCCCCACTGAAGCTTTCTTT.

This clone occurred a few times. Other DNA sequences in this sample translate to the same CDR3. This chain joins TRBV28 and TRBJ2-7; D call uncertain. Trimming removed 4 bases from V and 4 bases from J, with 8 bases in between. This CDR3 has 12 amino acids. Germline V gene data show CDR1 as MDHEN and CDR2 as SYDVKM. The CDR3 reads CASSSTGYEQYV. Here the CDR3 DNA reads TGTGCCAGCAGTTCCACCGGGTACGAGCAGTACGTC.

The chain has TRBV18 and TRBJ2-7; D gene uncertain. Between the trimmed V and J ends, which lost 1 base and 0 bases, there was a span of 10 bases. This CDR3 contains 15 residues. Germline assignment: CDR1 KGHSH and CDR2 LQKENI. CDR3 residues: CASSPRHTASYEQYF. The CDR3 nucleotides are TGTGCCAGCTCACCACGCCATACTGCCTCCTACGAGCAGTACTTC.

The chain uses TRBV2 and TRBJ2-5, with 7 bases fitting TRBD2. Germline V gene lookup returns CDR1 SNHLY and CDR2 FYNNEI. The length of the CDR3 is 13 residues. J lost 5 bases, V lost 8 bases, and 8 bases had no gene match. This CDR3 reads CASDGTSAETQYF. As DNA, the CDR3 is TGTGCCAGCGATGGAACTAGCGCTGAGACCCAGTACTTC.

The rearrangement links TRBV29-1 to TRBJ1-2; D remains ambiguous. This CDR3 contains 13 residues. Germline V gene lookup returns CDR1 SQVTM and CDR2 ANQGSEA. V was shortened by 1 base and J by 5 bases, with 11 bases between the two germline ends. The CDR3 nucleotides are TGCAGCGTTGAAGGTTGGGGTTGGTATGGCTACACCTTC. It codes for CSVEGWGWYGYTF. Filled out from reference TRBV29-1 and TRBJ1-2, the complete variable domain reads SAVISQKPSRDICQRGTSLTIQCQVDSQVTMMFWYRQQPGQSLTLIATANQGSEATYESGFVIDKFPISRPNLTFSTLTVSNMSPEDSSIYLCSVEGWGWYGYTFGSGTRLTVV.

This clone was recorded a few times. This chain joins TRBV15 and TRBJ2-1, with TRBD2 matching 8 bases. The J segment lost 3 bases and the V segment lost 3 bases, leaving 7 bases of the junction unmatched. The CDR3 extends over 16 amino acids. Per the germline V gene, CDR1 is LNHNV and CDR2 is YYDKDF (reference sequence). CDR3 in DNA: TGTGCCACCAGCAGCGGGAGGGCAGGGAACTACAATGAGCAGTTCTTC. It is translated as CATSSGRAGNYNEQFF.

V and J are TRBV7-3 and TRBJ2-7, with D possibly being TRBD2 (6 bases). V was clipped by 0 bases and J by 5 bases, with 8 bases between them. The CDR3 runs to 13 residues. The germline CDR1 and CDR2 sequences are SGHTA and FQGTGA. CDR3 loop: CASSLTAGNEQYF. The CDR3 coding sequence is TGTGCCAGCAGCTTAACGGCGGGAAACGAGCAGTACTTC.

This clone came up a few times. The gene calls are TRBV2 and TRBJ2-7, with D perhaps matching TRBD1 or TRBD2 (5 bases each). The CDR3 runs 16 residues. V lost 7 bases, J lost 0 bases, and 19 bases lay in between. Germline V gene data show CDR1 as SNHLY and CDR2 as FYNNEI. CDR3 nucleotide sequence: TGTGCCAGCATAGCCCCCGGGACCGCAAGCTCCTACGAGCAGTACTTC. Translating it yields CASIAPGTASSYEQYF.

CDR3: CASSRFRDTEAFF. CDR3 in DNA: TGCGCCAGCAGCCGATTTAGGGACACTGAAGCTTTCTTT. The rearrangement joins TRBV4-3 to TRBJ1-1; D gene uncertain. Looked up from germline, CDR1 is LGHNA and CDR2 is YSLEER. The V and J ends lost 4 bases and 3 bases respectively, with 9 bases between them. The CDR3 totals 13 residues.

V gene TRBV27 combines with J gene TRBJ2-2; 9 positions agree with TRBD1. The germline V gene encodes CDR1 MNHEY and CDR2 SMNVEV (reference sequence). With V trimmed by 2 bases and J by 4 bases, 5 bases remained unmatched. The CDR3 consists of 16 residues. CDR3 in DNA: TGTGCCAGCAGTTTAAAGACAGGGGGAGCCACCGGGGAGCTGTTTTTT. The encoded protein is CASSLKTGGATGELFF.